The T cell receptor (beta chain) described here comes from a study of T cell responses to AZD1222 COVID-19 vaccine. The CDR3 sequence is 13 residues long. Germline V lookup: CDR1 MDHEN, CDR2 SYDVKM. V was shortened by 2 bases and J by 1 base, with 2 bases between the two germline ends. Assay used: immunoSEQ multiplex PCR; TCRdb lists only in-frame clones, some missing. In the table there are about 120,000 clones, about 93% of which are singletons. The V gene is TRBV28, the J gene TRBJ2-2; no clear D. This clonotype was sampled from an adult who received the MenACWY meningococcal vaccine as a control. This sample comprised peripheral blood, obtained 28 days after the second dose of the MenACWY control vaccine. The CDR3 DNA is TGTGCCAGCAGTTTACAGAACACCGGGGAGCTGTTTTTT. Protein: CASSLQNTGELFF.